A selection of T cell receptor beta chains follows, all from one sample in a study of identical twins. Each CDR3 protein is one row after TCRdb ran MiXCR on the 5' RACE reads. Altogether 310,000 or so distinct CDR3 sequences are present, under 9% being singletons, with the ten largest covering 2.1%. This same sample was also taken into another study, of yellow fever vaccine responses in identical twins.

The sample comprised memory (CD45RO+) T cells sorted from blood. These receptor sequences come from a woman aged 18-30 years in good health. The CDR3 runs from the conserved cysteine through the conserved F or W. The D gene is left open where the match is weak. Rows may omit the clone size; those that give it use once, few, many or a size class.

cdr3_nt: TGTGCCAGCAGCCATAAAAGCCTCCAGGAAAAACTGTTTTTT
cdr3_aa: CASSHKSLQEKLFF
j_call: TRBJ1-4
v_call: TRBV3-1
clone_size: many
d_call: .

cdr3_nt: TGCAGTGCTAGGCAAGGGTTCACCGGGGAGCTGTTTTTT
cdr3_aa: CSARQGFTGELFF
j_call: TRBJ2-2
v_call: TRBV20-1
clone_size: .
d_call: .

cdr3_nt: TGTGCCAGCAGCTGGGACAGGCAAAGCTCTGGAAACACCATATATTTT
cdr3_aa: CASSWDRQSSGNTIYF
j_call: TRBJ1-3
v_call: TRBV5-5
clone_size: many
d_call: TRBD1

cdr3_nt: TGCAGTGCCCATGAGGGACGGACCCAAGAGACCCAGTACTTC
cdr3_aa: CSAHEGRTQETQYF
j_call: TRBJ2-5
v_call: TRBV20-1
clone_size: .
d_call: .

cdr3_nt: TGCAGTGCCTTCTCCGGGACTAGCGGGAGGGCGGGTACGCAGTATTTT
cdr3_aa: CSAFSGTSGRAGTQYF
j_call: TRBJ2-3
v_call: TRBV20-1
clone_size: .
d_call: TRBD2

cdr3_nt: TGTGCCAGCAGACACGGGACAGGGTCCTATGGCTACACCTTC
cdr3_aa: CASRHGTGSYGYTF
j_call: TRBJ1-2
v_call: TRBV7-9
clone_size: many
d_call: TRBD1

cdr3_nt: TGTGCCAGCAGCGTCCAGGGGGACGGCACAGATACGCAGTATTTT
cdr3_aa: CASSVQGDGTDTQYF
j_call: TRBJ2-3
v_call: TRBV9
clone_size: many
d_call: TRBD1

cdr3_nt: TGTGCCAGCAGTTACATGGGTTGGAGCAATCAGCCCCAGCATTTT
cdr3_aa: CASSYMGWSNQPQHF
j_call: TRBJ1-5
v_call: TRBV6-2/TRBV6-3
clone_size: .
d_call: .

cdr3_nt: TGTGCCAGCAGTTTGACCGGACCCACTCGCACAGATACGCAGTATTTT
cdr3_aa: CASSLTGPTRTDTQYF
j_call: TRBJ2-3
v_call: TRBV28
clone_size: .
d_call: .

cdr3_nt: TGTGCCAGCAGTGGGCCGACACTAAGCGGGAGTCTCGGCTACGAGCAGTACTTC
cdr3_aa: CASSGPTLSGSLGYEQYF
j_call: TRBJ2-7
v_call: TRBV6-1
clone_size: few
d_call: TRBD2

cdr3_nt: TGTGCCAGCAGTTACTCGTTGAGTTCACCCCTCCACTTT
cdr3_aa: CASSYSLSSPLHF
j_call: TRBJ1-6
v_call: TRBV6-6
clone_size: .
d_call: .

cdr3_nt: TGTGCCAGCAGTTACTCGTACCAGAGCTCCTACGAGCAGTACTTC
cdr3_aa: CASSYSYQSSYEQYF
j_call: TRBJ2-7
v_call: TRBV6-5
clone_size: many
d_call: .

cdr3_nt: TGCGCCAGCAGTGATGGACAGGGGAGTTCACCCCTCCACTTT
cdr3_aa: CASSDGQGSSPLHF
j_call: TRBJ1-6
v_call: TRBV5-1
clone_size: .
d_call: TRBD1

cdr3_nt: TGTGCCAGCAGCGCGGGACTAGCGGGGGGAGTCTCCTACAATGAGCAGTTCTTC
cdr3_aa: CASSAGLAGGVSYNEQFF
j_call: TRBJ2-1
v_call: TRBV9
clone_size: .
d_call: TRBD2

cdr3_nt: TGTGCCAGCACCCTAGGCAGGGATAGCACCGGGGAGCTGTTTTTT
cdr3_aa: CASTLGRDSTGELFF
j_call: TRBJ2-2
v_call: TRBV6-2/TRBV6-3
clone_size: many
d_call: .

cdr3_nt: TGCGCCAGCAGTGTAGAACGTGGTGGCAATCAGCCCCAGCATTTT
cdr3_aa: CASSVERGGNQPQHF
j_call: TRBJ1-5
v_call: TRBV10-2
clone_size: .
d_call: .

cdr3_nt: TGTGCCAGCAGCCGTTGGGGTGGGGACAGTTCGAACTATGGCTACACCTTC
cdr3_aa: CASSRWGGDSSNYGYTF
j_call: TRBJ1-2
v_call: TRBV7-9
clone_size: many
d_call: TRBD1